This is a list of T cell receptor beta chains from one sample in a study of T cell repertoires in cytomegalovirus infection. One entry per CDR3 protein, called by TCRdb with MiXCR from the reads. The sample includes some 700,000 distinct CDR3 sequences, approximately 34% of them seen just once. Sample: PBMCs. Source of these receptors: a human donor in good health (CMV status not recorded). Some clones in this sample may be carry-over from other donors' samples. CDR3s include the opening cysteine and the closing phenylalanine or tryptophan. Each record gives: CDR3 DNA, CDR3 protein, J gene, V gene, D gene, clone size, CDR3 length. The D gene is left open where the match is weak. The size field is filled for only some rows; it gives once, few, many or a size class.

CDR3 DNA: TGTGCCAGCAGTGAAGCGCAACTGTGGTACCGCCAAGAGACCCAGTACTTC
CDR3 protein: CASSEAQLWYRQETQYF
J gene: TRBJ2-5
V gene: TRBV6-1
D gene: -
clone size: -
CDR3 length: 17

CDR3 DNA: TGTGCCACCAGCAGCCTAGCGGGAGGCAATGAGCAGTTCTTC
CDR3 protein: CATSSLAGGNEQFF
J gene: TRBJ2-1
V gene: TRBV15
D gene: TRBD2
clone size: -
CDR3 length: 14

CDR3 DNA: TGTGCCAGCAGCTCCGAACCCTTTGAGTTCTCGGAGACCCAGTACTTC
CDR3 protein: CASSSEPFEFSETQYF
J gene: TRBJ2-5
V gene: TRBV7-3
D gene: -
clone size: -
CDR3 length: 16

CDR3 DNA: TGTGCCAGCAGCTTAGGACAGATATACAATGAGCAGTTCTTC
CDR3 protein: CASSLGQIYNEQFF
J gene: TRBJ2-1
V gene: TRBV5-1
D gene: -
clone size: many
CDR3 length: 14

CDR3 DNA: TGTGCCAGCAGCTACGACCGGCACAGCAAAGCTTTCTTT
CDR3 protein: CASSYDRHSKAFF
J gene: TRBJ1-1
V gene: TRBV12-3/TRBV12-4
D gene: -
clone size: -
CDR3 length: 13

CDR3 DNA: TGCAGTGCCGCCCGCGGGACTTCGAACACTGAAGCTTTCTTT
CDR3 protein: CSAARGTSNTEAFF
J gene: TRBJ1-1
V gene: TRBV20-1
D gene: -
clone size: -
CDR3 length: 14

CDR3 DNA: TGCGCCAGCAGGCCCTTTTCGGGGGGGGGCGCAGATACGCAGTATTTT
CDR3 protein: CASRPFSGGGADTQYF
J gene: TRBJ2-3
V gene: TRBV5-1
D gene: TRBD2
clone size: once
CDR3 length: 16

CDR3 DNA: TGCAGTGCGGTCGAACATCGCACAGATACGCCGTATTTT
CDR3 protein: CSAVEHRTDTPYF
J gene: TRBJ2-3
V gene: TRBV20-1
D gene: -
clone size: -
CDR3 length: 13

CDR3 DNA: TGTGCCAGCTCCCGCTCGGCCTACAATGAGCAGTTCTTC
CDR3 protein: CASSRSAYNEQFF
J gene: TRBJ2-1
V gene: TRBV28
D gene: -
clone size: few
CDR3 length: 13

CDR3 DNA: TGTGCCAGCAGTACAGGGGGCTCTGAGCAGTTCTTC
CDR3 protein: CASSTGGSEQFF
J gene: TRBJ2-1
V gene: TRBV9
D gene: TRBD1
clone size: few
CDR3 length: 12

CDR3 DNA: TGTGCCAGCAGCCTCGGACTAGCGGCCTACAATGAGCAGTTCTTC
CDR3 protein: CASSLGLAAYNEQFF
J gene: TRBJ2-1
V gene: TRBV7-2
D gene: TRBD2
clone size: many
CDR3 length: 15